This TCR beta chain derives from a study of beta chain features in type 1 diabetes. Reverse transcription of all isolated RNA meant that expressed TCRB transcripts were sequenced. Here immunoSEQ multiplex PCR was the method, and the copy in TCRdb shows in-frame clones only, minus some. The table records some 160,000 clones, 6.5% to 10% of them present only once. This clone was counted only a few times. Its specificity is unknown. Study-level results: Shorter TCRB CDR3s, moderately but significantly so, marked every one of the four CD4+ subsets in Type 1 diabetes patients.

There are 13 residues in the CDR3. In germline, CDR1 is SGHDT, CDR2 YYEEEE. V was shortened by 3 bases and J by 9 bases, with 16 bases between the two germline ends. Material for sequencing was central memory CD4+ T cells from blood. The source of this sequence is a young woman with type 1 diabetes. The chain uses TRBV5-6 and TRBJ2-7, with D possibly matching TRBD2 (5 bases). The CDR3 coding sequence is TGTGCCAGCAGCTACGCCCCTGAGGAGGTGCAGTACTTC. Amino acid sequence: CASSYAPEEVQYF.